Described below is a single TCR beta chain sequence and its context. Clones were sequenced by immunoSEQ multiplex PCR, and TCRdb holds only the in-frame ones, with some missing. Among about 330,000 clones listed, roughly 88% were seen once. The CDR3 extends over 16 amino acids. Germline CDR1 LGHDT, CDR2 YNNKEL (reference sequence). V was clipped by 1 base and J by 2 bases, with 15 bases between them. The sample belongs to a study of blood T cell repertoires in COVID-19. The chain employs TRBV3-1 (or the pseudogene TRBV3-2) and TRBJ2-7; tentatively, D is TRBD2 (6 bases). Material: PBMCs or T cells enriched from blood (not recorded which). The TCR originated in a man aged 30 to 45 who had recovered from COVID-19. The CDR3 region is CASSQGGGVITYEQYF. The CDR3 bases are TGTGCCAGCAGCCAAGGGGGCGGGGTCATAACCTACGAGCAGTACTTC.